This TCR beta chain comes out of a study of memory CD4+ T cells and cytomegalovirus serostatus (dated by TCRdb to about 2019). About the full investigation: The roughly 35 healthy Belgian adults in the cohort included 9 who were CMV seropositive and roughly 25 who were CMV seronegative. The study sequenced CD4+ memory TCRbeta repertoires of a Belgian cohort with known cytomegalovirus serostatus to replicate a published TCR-based CMV serostatus classifier. Overall study results and their limits: Of fewer than 200 previously reported CMV-associated TCRbeta sequences, about 72 appeared in the CD4+ memory repertoires, each in one to five individuals. CMV serostatus prediction reached a median bootstrapped AUC of around 0.95 with the original framework and approximately 0.92 with a US-trained random forest. The results were interpreted as suggesting that the CMV-associated TCR signature is mostly present in the CD4+ memory repertoire. Only CD4+CD45RO+ memory cells were sequenced, in contrast to the original study, which included naive and memory CD4+ and CD8+ populations. A median bootstrapped AUC of approximately 0.95 with a 95% CI of 0.76-1.00 was achieved on the Belgian cohort by the original-framework classifier.

A note on this clone: Its antigen remains undetermined. No qualities accompany the bases; no much larger clone lies one base away.

A FACSAria II was used to sort memory CD4+ T cells, defined as single viable CD3+CD4+CD8-CD45RO+ cells. CMV serostatus was assessed using a Roche Elecsys assay, by which serum IgG against CMV pp150, pp28, p38 and p52 was detected. After thawing, total CD4+ T cells were enriched by positive selection with CD4 magnetic microbeads. The samples came from a different study that was designed specifically to examine the CD4+ T cell memory repertoire. Following standard operating procedures, peripheral blood mononuclear cells were isolated and cryopreserved, while serum was kept at -80 degrees C. The staining relied on CD3-PerCP (BW264/56), CD4-APC (RPA-T4), CD45RO-PE (UCHT1) and CD8-Pacific Orange (3B5) antibodies, and Sytox blue was used to exclude non-viable cells. The Quick-DNA Microprep Kit was used to extract genomic DNA from the sorted cells. Amplification of TCRbeta DNA was done with the immunoSEQ hsTCRbeta kit, following the protocol from the manufacturer. An Illumina MiSeq instrument was used to sequence the TCRbeta libraries. As for how the authors treated the data: Following removal of out-of-frame sequences, more than 2,000,000 distinct TCRbeta sequences were retained, with an average of about 70,000 per individual. Each individual was scored according to the count of 164 previously reported CMV-associated TCRbeta sequences and the total productive distinct TCRbeta count. A beta-binomial model was reimplemented in Python, and random forests from scikit-learn, run with default parameters, were trained on data from the US cohort. Classifier performance on the Belgian cohort was summarized as median AUC with percentile confidence intervals over 10,000 bootstrap iterations. TCRdb holds this immuneACCESS table with in-frame rearrangements only. Some clones are missing; in checked studies, unresolved V genes explain under half, and the rest has no known cause. The DNA gave D and trimming, while V, J and clone size come from that table. Within this sample are 35,000 to 45,000 clones, with around 79% of them counted one time only. The ten largest account for about 0.79% of the sample.

The germline ends are 11 bases apart after V is trimmed by 11 bases and J by 5 bases. From the cysteine through the phenylalanine, the CDR3 covers 11 amino acids. Just CDR3 DNA is preserved here, 33 bases in frame from base 1. Sequences MNHEY (CDR1) and SVGAGI (CDR2) are obtained from the germline V gene. This receptor was taken from an adult in good health and CMV-seronegative. The sequenced sample consisted of memory CD4+ T cells from blood. Rearrangement joined TRBV6-5 to TRBJ2-3; the D gene is unclear. The nucleotide sequence is TGTGCCGTATCAGTGGGAGATACGCAGTATTTT. Translated, it reads CAVSVGDTQYF.